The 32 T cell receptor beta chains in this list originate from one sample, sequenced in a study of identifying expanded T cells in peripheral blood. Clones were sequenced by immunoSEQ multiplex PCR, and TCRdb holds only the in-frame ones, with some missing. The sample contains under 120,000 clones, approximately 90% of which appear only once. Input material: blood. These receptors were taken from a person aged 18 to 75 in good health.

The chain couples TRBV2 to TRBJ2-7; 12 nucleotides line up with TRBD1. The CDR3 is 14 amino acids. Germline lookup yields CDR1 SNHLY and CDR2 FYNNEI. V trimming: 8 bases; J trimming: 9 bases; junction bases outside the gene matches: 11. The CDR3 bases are TGTGCCAGCGTTAGGGGACAGGGGGCGCGGGGGCAGTACTTC. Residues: CASVRGQGARGQYF.

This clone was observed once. DNA for the CDR3: TGTGCCAGCAGGCCAGGGCACACCGGGGAGCTGTTTTTT. This translates into CASRPGHTGELFF. This rearrangement joins TRBV6-5 to TRBJ2-2; possibly TRBD1 for D (5 bases). CDR1 MNHEY and CDR2 SVGAGI come from the germline V gene. The V end was cut by 6 bases, the J end by 3 bases, with 8 bases between. This CDR3 contains 13 residues.

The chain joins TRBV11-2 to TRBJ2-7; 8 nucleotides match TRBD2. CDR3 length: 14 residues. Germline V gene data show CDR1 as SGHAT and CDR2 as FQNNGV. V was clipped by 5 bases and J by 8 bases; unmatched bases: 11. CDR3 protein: CASSPTLAGGKQYF. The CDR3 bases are TGTGCCAGCAGCCCCACCCTGGCGGGGGGCAAGCAGTACTTC. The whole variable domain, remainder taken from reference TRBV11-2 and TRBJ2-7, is EAGVAQSPRYKIIEKRQSVAFWCNPISGHATLYWYQQILGQGPKLLIQFQNNGVVDDSQLPKDRFSAERLKGVDSTLKIQPAKLEDSAVYLCASSPTLAGGKQYFGPGTRLTVT.

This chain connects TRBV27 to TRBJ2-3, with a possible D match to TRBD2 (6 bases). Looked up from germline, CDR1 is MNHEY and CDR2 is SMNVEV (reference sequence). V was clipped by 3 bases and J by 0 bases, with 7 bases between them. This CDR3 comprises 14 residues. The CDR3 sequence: CASSLRGSTDTQYF. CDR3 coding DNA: TGTGCCAGCAGTTTGCGGGGAAGCACAGATACGCAGTATTTT.

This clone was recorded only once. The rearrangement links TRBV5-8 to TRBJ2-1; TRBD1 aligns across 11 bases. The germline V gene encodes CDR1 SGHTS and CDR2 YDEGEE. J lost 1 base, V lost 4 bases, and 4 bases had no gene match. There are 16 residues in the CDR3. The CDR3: CASSTGTGGSYNEQFF. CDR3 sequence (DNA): TGTGCCAGCAGCACAGGGACAGGGGGATCCTACAATGAGCAGTTCTTC.

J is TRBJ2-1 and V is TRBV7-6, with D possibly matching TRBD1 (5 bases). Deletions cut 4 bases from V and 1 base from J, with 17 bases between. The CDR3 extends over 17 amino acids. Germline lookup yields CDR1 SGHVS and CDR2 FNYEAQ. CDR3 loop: CASSSQVGGHSYNEQFF. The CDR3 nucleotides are TGTGCCAGCAGCTCCCAAGTTGGTGGACATTCCTACAATGAGCAGTTCTTC.

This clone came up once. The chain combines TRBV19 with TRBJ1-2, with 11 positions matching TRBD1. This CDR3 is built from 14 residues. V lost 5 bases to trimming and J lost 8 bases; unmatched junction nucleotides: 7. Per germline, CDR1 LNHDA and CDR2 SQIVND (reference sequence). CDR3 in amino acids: CASSWTGGAEGYTF. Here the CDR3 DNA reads TGTGCCAGTAGTTGGACAGGGGGCGCGGAAGGCTACACCTTC.

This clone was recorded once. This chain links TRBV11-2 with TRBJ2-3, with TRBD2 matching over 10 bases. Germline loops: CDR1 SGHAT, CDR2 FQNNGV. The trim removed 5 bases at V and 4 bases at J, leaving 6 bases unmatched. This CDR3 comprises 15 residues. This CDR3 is CASSRSGGGADTQYF. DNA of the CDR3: TGTGCCAGCAGCCGCAGCGGGGGGGGAGCAGATACGCAGTATTTT.

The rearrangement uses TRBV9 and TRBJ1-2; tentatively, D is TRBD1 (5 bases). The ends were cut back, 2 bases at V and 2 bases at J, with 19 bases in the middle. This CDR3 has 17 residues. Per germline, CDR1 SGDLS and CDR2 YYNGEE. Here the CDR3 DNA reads TGTGCCAGCAGCGTCCAGACAGCCCCTAGTATCAACTATGGCTACACCTTC. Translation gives CASSVQTAPSINYGYTF.

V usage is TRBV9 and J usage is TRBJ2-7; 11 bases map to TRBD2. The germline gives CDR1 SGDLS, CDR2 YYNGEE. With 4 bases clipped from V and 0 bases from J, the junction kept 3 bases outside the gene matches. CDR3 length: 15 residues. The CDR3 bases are TGTGCCAGCAGCCCTAGCGGGGGGCACTCCTACGAGCAGTACTTC. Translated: CASSPSGGHSYEQYF.

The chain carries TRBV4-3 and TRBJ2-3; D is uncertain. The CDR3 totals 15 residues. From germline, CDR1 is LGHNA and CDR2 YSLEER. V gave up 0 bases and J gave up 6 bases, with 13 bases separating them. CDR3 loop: CASSQETAGIDTQYF. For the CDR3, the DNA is TGCGCCAGCAGCCAAGAAACGGCAGGCATTGATACGCAGTATTTT.

The CDR3 sequence is CASRSQGTGELFF. The CDR3 DNA follows: TGTGCCAGCAGGTCTCAGGGAACCGGGGAGCTGTTTTTT. The V call is TRBV6-1, the J call TRBJ2-2; D is possibly TRBD1 (5 bases). The CDR3 totals 13 residues. Germline-derived CDR1 and CDR2 are MNHNS and SASEGT. Trimming removed 6 bases from V and 5 bases from J, with 10 bases in between.

The CDR3 sequence: CASSQDLTGGPETQYF. The DNA for the CDR3 is TGCGCCAGCAGCCAAGATCTTACGGGGGGGCCTGAGACCCAGTACTTC. The rearrangement links TRBV4-3 to TRBJ2-5; TRBD2 aligns across 8 bases. J gave up 5 bases and V 0 bases, and 8 bases lay outside the gene matches. In germline, CDR1 is LGHNA, CDR2 YSLEER. CDR3 length: 16 amino acids.

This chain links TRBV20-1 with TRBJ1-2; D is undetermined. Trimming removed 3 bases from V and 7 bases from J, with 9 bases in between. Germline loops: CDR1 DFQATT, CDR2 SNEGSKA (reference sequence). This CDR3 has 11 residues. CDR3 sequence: CSARAVAGYTF. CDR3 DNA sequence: TGCAGTGCTAGGGCGGTCGCTGGCTACACCTTC.

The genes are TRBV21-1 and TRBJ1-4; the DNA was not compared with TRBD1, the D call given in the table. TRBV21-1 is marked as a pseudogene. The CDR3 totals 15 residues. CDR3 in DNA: TGTGCCAGCACCGGAGGACAGGGAACTATCGAAAAACTGTTTTTT. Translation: CASTGGQGTIEKLFF.

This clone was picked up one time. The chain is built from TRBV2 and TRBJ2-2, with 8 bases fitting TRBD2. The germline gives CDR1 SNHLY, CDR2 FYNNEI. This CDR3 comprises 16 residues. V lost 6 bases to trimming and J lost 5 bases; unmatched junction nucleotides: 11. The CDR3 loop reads CASSPGGGPITGELFF. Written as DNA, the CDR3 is TGTGCCAGCAGCCCCGGGGGGGGGCCCATTACCGGGGAGCTGTTTTTT.

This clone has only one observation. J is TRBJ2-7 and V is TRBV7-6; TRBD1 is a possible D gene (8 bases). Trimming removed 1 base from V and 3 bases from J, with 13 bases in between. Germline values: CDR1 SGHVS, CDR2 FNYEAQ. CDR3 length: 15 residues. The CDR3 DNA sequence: TGTGCCAGCAGCTTAGTACAGGGGGGGGACTACGAGCAGTACTTC. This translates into CASSLVQGGDYEQYF. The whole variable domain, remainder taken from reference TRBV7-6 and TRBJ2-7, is GAGVSQSPRYKVTKRGQDVALRCDPISGHVSLYWYRQALGQGPEFLTYFNYEAQQDKSGLPNDRFSAERPEGSISTLTIQRTEQRDSAMYRCASSLVQGGDYEQYFGPGTRLTVT.

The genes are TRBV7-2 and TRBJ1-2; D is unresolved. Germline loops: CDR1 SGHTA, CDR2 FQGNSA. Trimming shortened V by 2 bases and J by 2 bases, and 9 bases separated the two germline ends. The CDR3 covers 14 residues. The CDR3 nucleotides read TGTGCCAGCAGCTTACCCGGACTAAACTATGGCTACACCTTC. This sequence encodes CASSLPGLNYGYTF.

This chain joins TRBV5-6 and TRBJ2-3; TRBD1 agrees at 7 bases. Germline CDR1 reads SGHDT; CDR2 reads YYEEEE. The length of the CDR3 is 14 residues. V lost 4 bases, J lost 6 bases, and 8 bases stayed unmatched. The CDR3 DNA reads TGTGCCAGCAGCCTCGGGACAGTTCAGGATACGCAGTATTTT. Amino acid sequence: CASSLGTVQDTQYF.

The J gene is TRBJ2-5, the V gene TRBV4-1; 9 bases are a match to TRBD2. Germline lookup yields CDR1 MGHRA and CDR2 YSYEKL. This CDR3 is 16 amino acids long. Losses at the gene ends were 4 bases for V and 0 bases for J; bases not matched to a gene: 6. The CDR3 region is CASSLLAGGYQETQYF. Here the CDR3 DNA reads TGCGCCAGCAGCCTACTGGCGGGGGGGTACCAAGAGACCCAGTACTTC.

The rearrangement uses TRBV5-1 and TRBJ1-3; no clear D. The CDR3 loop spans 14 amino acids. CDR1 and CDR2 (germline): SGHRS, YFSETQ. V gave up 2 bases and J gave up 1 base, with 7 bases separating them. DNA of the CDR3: TGCGCCAGCAGCTTTTCCCCGTCTGGAAACACCATATATTTT. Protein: CASSFSPSGNTIYF.

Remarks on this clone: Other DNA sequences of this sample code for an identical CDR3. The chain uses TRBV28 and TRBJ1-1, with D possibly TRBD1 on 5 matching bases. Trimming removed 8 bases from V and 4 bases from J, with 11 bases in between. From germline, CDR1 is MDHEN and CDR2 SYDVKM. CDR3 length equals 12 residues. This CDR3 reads CASSSGSTEAFF. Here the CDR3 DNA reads TGTGCCAGCTCCTCAGGGAGCACTGAAGCTTTCTTT.

In DNA form, the CDR3 reads TGTGCCAGCAGCGTACACATGTCGTGGGGGGAAAACTATGGCTACACCTTC. Protein product: CASSVHMSWGENYGYTF. J is TRBJ1-2 and V is TRBV9, with D possibly TRBD1 on 5 matching bases. The germline gives CDR1 SGDLS, CDR2 YYNGEE. The CDR3 covers 17 residues. Trimming shortened V by 1 base and J by 2 bases, and 18 bases separated the two germline ends.

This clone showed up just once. The CDR3 bases are TGCAGCGTTTCCAGGGATTCTGGGGCCAACGTCCTGACTTTC. Protein sequence: CSVSRDSGANVLTF. The gene calls are TRBV29-1 and TRBJ2-6, with a tentative D call TRBD1 (5 bases). This CDR3 has 14 residues. Germline values: CDR1 SQVTM, CDR2 ANQGSEA. Trimming pared 5 bases from V and 1 base from J, leaving 9 bases between.

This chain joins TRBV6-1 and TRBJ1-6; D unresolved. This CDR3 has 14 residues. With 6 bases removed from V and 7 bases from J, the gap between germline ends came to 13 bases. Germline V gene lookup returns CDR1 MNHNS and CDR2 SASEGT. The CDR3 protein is CASSGPVRNSPLHF. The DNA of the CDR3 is TGTGCCAGCAGCGGACCGGTAAGAAATTCACCCCTCCACTTT.

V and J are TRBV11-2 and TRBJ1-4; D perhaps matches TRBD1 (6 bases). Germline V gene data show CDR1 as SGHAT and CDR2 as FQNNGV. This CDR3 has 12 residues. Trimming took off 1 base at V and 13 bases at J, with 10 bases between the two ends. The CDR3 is CASSLGSRGLFF. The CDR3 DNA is TGTGCCAGCAGCTTAGGGTCCAGGGGACTGTTTTTT.

Here the CDR3 reads CSVKSSYEQYF. DNA for the CDR3: TGCAGTGTTAAGAGCTCCTACGAGCAGTACTTC. This rearrangement joins TRBV20-1 to TRBJ2-7; D gene ambiguous. V gave up 7 bases and J gave up 0 bases, with 7 bases separating them. The germline CDR1 and CDR2 sequences are DFQATT and SNEGSKA (reference sequence). This CDR3 is 11 amino acids long.

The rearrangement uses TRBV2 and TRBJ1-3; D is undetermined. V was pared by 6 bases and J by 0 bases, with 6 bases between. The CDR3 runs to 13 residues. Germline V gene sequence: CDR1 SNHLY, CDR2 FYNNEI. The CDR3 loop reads CASSPNSGNTIYF. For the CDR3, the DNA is TGTGCCAGCAGCCCCAACTCTGGAAACACCATATATTTT.

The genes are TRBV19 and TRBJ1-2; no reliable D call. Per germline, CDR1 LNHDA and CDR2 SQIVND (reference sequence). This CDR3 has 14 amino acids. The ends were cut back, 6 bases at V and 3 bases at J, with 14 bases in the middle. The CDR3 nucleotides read TGTGCCAGTAGCCACGAGAACCGGTACTATGGCTACACCTTC. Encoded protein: CASSHENRYYGYTF.

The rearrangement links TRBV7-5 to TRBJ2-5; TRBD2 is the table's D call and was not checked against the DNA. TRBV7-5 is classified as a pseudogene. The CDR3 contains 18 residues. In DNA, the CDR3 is TGTGCCAGAAGCTTAGTCCCAGCTGAGGAGATATTCCAAGAGACCCAGTACTTC. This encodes CARSLVPAEEIFQETQYF.

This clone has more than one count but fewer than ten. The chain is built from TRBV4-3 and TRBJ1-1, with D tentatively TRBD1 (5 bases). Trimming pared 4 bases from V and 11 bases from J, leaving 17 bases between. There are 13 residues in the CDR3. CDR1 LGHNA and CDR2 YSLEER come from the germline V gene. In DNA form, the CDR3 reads TGCGCCAGCAGCCCCCTTGGGGGGATCTATGCTTTCTTT. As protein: CASSPLGGIYAFF.

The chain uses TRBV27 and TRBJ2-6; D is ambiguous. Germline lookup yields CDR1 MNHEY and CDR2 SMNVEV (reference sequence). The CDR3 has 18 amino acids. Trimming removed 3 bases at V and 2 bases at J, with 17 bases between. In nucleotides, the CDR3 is TGTGCCAGCAGTTTGCGGCCCGGGCCTTTAACTGGGGCCAACGTCCTGACTTTC. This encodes CASSLRPGPLTGANVLTF. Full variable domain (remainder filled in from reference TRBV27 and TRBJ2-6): EAQVTQNPRYLITVTGKKLTVTCSQNMNHEYMSWYRQDPGLGLRQIYYSMNVEVTDKGDVPEGYKVSRKEKRNFPLILESPSPNQTSLYFCASSLRPGPLTGANVLTFGAGSRLTVL.